The next 28 T cell receptor beta chains were all read from a single sample in a study of T cell clones after liver transplantation. Sequenced by immunoSEQ multiplex PCR; TCRdb stores in-frame clones only, minus some. This table has around 19,000 clones, 80% to 90% appearing once. Sample: CD8+ T cells from blood, taken before liver transplant. These receptors came from a human donor who received a liver transplant.

The chain links TRBV19 to TRBJ2-7, with 8 bases that match TRBD2. This CDR3 is 15 amino acids long. Losses at the gene ends were 2 bases for V and 3 bases for J; bases not matched to a gene: 6. Germline V gives CDR1 LNHDA, CDR2 SQIVND (reference sequence). The CDR3 nucleotides are TGTGCCAGTAGTATACGGCGGGAGGTCTACTACGAGCAGTACTTC. This encodes CASSIRREVYYEQYF.

This clone has a single count. This chain links TRBV2 with TRBJ2-7, with 10 bases matching TRBD1. Germline V CDR1 and CDR2: SNHLY, FYNNEI. The CDR3 has 16 amino acids. Losses at the gene ends were 8 bases for V and 2 bases for J; bases not matched to a gene: 12. CDR3 sequence: CASESGMGQGTYEQYF. The CDR3 region has the DNA TGTGCCAGCGAGTCGGGTATGGGACAGGGGACCTACGAGCAGTACTTC. The whole variable domain, filled in from reference TRBV2 and TRBJ2-7, reads EPEVTQTPSHQVTQMGQEVILRCVPISNHLYFYWYRQILGQKVEFLVSFYNNEISEKSEIFDDQFSVERPDGSNFTLKIRSTKLEDSAMYFCASESGMGQGTYEQYFGPGTRLTVT.

The chain joins TRBV28 to TRBJ2-1; tentative D call: TRBD1 (5 bases). The germline gives CDR1 MDHEN, CDR2 SYDVKM. Trimming took 2 bases from V and 7 from J, leaving 15 bases between them. CDR3 size: 15 residues. CDR3 loop: CASSLRVGARNEQFF. The CDR3 coding sequence is TGTGCCAGCAGTTTACGCGTAGGGGCGAGGAATGAGCAGTTCTTC.

This chain joins TRBV2 and TRBJ1-2, with a weak D call TRBD1 (5 bases). This CDR3 contains 12 residues. In germline, CDR1 is SNHLY, CDR2 FYNNEI. V was cut by 8 bases and J by 6 bases, with 13 bases left in between. CDR3 amino acids: CASLWGMDGYTF. As DNA, the CDR3 is TGTGCCAGCCTGTGGGGGATGGATGGCTACACCTTC.

J is TRBJ2-1 and V is TRBV7-9; D is perhaps TRBD2 (5 bases). V shed 7 bases and J shed 9 bases, with 10 bases lying between them. CDR1 is SEHNR, CDR2 FQNEAQ, per germline (reference sequence). The CDR3 contains 11 residues. The CDR3 DNA sequence: TGTGCCAGCACCCCGGGGTCTGAGCAGTTCTTC. This gives the protein CASTPGSEQFF.

The chain uses TRBV19 and TRBJ1-1; D might be TRBD1 (5 bases). The CDR3 runs to 15 residues. In germline, CDR1 is LNHDA, CDR2 SQIVND (reference sequence). The V end lost 0 bases, the J end lost 2 bases, and 10 bases lay between the germline ends. For the CDR3, the DNA is TGTGCCAGTAGTATAGATTCAGGGCCCAACACTGAAGCTTTCTTT. This sequence encodes CASSIDSGPNTEAFF. The whole variable domain, filled in from reference TRBV19 and TRBJ1-1, reads DGGITQSPKYLFRKEGQNVTLSCEQNLNHDAMYWYRQDPGQGLRLIYYSQIVNDFQKGDIAEGYSVSREKKESFPLTVTSAQKNPTAFYLCASSIDSGPNTEAFFGQGTRLTVV.

The V gene is TRBV15, the J gene TRBJ1-5; tentative D call: TRBD1 (5 bases). With 3 bases removed from V and 2 bases from J, the gap between germline ends came to 17 bases. Germline lookup yields CDR1 LNHNV and CDR2 YYDKDF (reference sequence). The CDR3 runs 17 residues. This CDR3 reads CATSSPEMAGGNQPQHF. The CDR3 nucleotides read TGTGCCACCAGCAGTCCGGAGATGGCGGGGGGCAATCAGCCCCAGCATTTT. The variable domain in full, with the rest retrieved from reference TRBV15 and TRBJ1-5, is DAMVIQNPRYQVTQFGKPVTLSCSQTLNHNVMYWYQQKSSQAPKLLFHYYDKDFNNEADTPDNFQSRRPNTSFCFLDIRSPGLGDTAMYLCATSSPEMAGGNQPQHFGDGTRLSIL.

This sequence joins TRBV28 and TRBJ2-7; TRBD2 aligns across 11 bases. The CDR3 consists of 14 residues. The trim removed 2 bases at V and 4 bases at J, leaving 1 base unmatched. Germline CDR1 MDHEN, CDR2 SYDVKM. The CDR3 DNA sequence: TGTGCCAGCAGTTTACTAGCGGGAGGTTACGAGCAGTACTTC. Translation: CASSLLAGGYEQYF.

The V and J genes are TRBV5-1 and TRBJ2-5; 8 bases agree with TRBD2. Per germline, CDR1 SGHRS and CDR2 YFSETQ. V shed 5 bases and J 6 bases; nucleotides not matched to a gene: 9. This CDR3 has 14 amino acids. The CDR3 loop reads CASRRREDVKTQYF. CDR3 nucleotide sequence: TGCGCCAGCAGGCGGCGGGAGGACGTTAAGACCCAGTACTTC. The full variable domain, with the rest looked up from reference TRBV5-1 and TRBJ2-5, is KAGVTQTPRYLIKTRGQQVTLSCSPISGHRSVSWYQQTPGQGLQFLFEYFSETQRNKGNFPGRFSGRQFSNSRSEMNVSTLELGDSALYLCASRRREDVKTQYFGPGTRLLVL.

The chain recombines TRBV5-4 with TRBJ2-7; D call uncertain. The CDR3 has 15 amino acids. The germline V gene encodes CDR1 SGHNT and CDR2 YYREEE (reference sequence). V lost 1 base, J lost 2 bases, and 13 bases lay in between. The CDR3: CASSLFASTAYEQYF. The CDR3 DNA follows: TGTGCCAGCAGCTTGTTCGCTTCCACAGCCTACGAGCAGTACTTC.

The chain joins TRBV5-1 to TRBJ1-3; D is unclear. V lost 0 bases and J lost 4, with 11 bases in between. The CDR3 consists of 15 residues. Germline V gene lookup returns CDR1 SGHRS and CDR2 YFSETQ. The CDR3 region has the DNA TGCGCCAGCAGCTTGGATATGGGATTGGGAAACACCATATATTTT. Amino acids: CASSLDMGLGNTIYF.

This chain links TRBV6-6 with TRBJ2-1; 13 bases map to TRBD2. The CDR3 length is 13 residues. After removal of 4 bases from V and 13 bases from J, the junction contained 4 bases not matched to a gene. Germline assignment: CDR1 MNHNY and CDR2 SVGAGI (reference sequence). Here the CDR3 reads CASSFGLAGEQFF. CDR3 nucleotide sequence: TGTGCCAGCAGTTTCGGACTAGCGGGAGAACAGTTCTTC.

This rearrangement joins TRBV30 to TRBJ2-1; D tentatively reads TRBD1 or TRBD2 (5 bases each). CDR1 and CDR2 (germline): GTSNPN, SVGIG (reference sequence). There are 15 residues in the CDR3. The V and J ends lost 8 bases and 0 bases respectively, with 17 bases between them. CDR3 protein: CAGARDDISYNEQFF. The CDR3 coding sequence is TGTGCCGGCGCCCGGGACGACATCTCCTACAATGAGCAGTTCTTC. The whole variable domain, filled in from reference TRBV30 and TRBJ2-1, reads SQTIHQWPATLVQPVGSPLSLECTVEGTSNPNLYWYRQAAGRGLQLLFYSVGIGQISSEVPQNLSASRPQDRQFILSSKKLLLSDSGFYLCAGARDDISYNEQFFGPGTRLTVL.

The chain employs TRBV6-1 and TRBJ2-7, with TRBD2 as a possible D gene (5 bases). From germline, CDR1 is MNHNS and CDR2 SASEGT. The CDR3 covers 14 residues. V was pared by 4 bases and J by 2 bases, with 12 bases between. The CDR3 spells CASSGRSGAYEQYF. As DNA, the CDR3 is TGTGCCAGCAGTGGACGGAGCGGCGCCTACGAGCAGTACTTC.

The chain couples TRBV5-4 to TRBJ2-7; 13 positions match TRBD2. The CDR3 totals 15 residues. Germline loops: CDR1 SGHNT, CDR2 YYREEE (reference sequence). The ends lost 4 bases at V and 6 bases at J; junction bases unmatched: 7. This CDR3 reads CASSPGLAGVGEQYF. The CDR3 bases are TGTGCCAGCAGCCCCGGACTAGCGGGAGTCGGCGAGCAGTACTTC.

The chain joins TRBV5-1 to TRBJ1-1; no firm D call. The CDR3 runs to 15 residues. Germline V gives CDR1 SGHRS, CDR2 YFSETQ. V lost 0 bases, J lost 1 base, and 10 bases lay in between. CDR3 in amino acids: CASSLEARKNTEAFF. The CDR3 region has the DNA TGCGCCAGCAGCTTGGAGGCCAGGAAGAACACTGAAGCTTTCTTT.

The rearrangement links TRBV2 to TRBJ2-7; tentative D call: TRBD2 (6 bases). The CDR3 is made up of 15 amino acids. Germline CDR1 and CDR2: SNHLY and FYNNEI. The V gene lost 4 bases and the J gene lost 0 bases, with 13 bases spanning the gap. The DNA of the CDR3 is TGTGCCAGCAGTGGAGGAGGGCGCATCTCCTACGAGCAGTACTTC. Protein: CASSGGGRISYEQYF.

This chain uses TRBV19 with TRBJ2-1; 11 nucleotides match TRBD2. CDR3 length: 16 residues. Germline CDR1 and CDR2: LNHDA and SQIVND (reference sequence). The trim removed 1 base at V and 6 bases at J, leaving 5 bases unmatched. The CDR3 loop reads CASSIVQTSGVNEQFF. The CDR3, as DNA: TGTGCCAGTAGTATAGTTCAGACTAGCGGGGTCAATGAGCAGTTCTTC.

This rearrangement joins TRBV28 to TRBJ2-7; TRBD1 matches 8 bases. The CDR3 totals 17 residues. Germline V CDR1 and CDR2: MDHEN, SYDVKM. V gave up 2 bases and J gave up 3 bases; unmatched junction bases: 12. CDR3 nucleotides: TGTGCCAGCAGTTTAAGGCCCGGGACAGGCTCCCACTACGAGCAGTACTTC. As protein: CASSLRPGTGSHYEQYF.

This chain links TRBV28 with TRBJ2-3; perhaps TRBD2 as D (5 bases). Deletions cut 3 bases from V and 2 bases from J, with 9 bases between. CDR3 length: 14 amino acids. Germline CDR1 is MDHEN and CDR2 is SYDVKM. CDR3 coding DNA: TGTGCCAGCAGTTTGAGAGGGAACACAGATACGCAGTATTTT. Translation gives CASSLRGNTDTQYF.

The rearrangement joins TRBV7-8 to TRBJ2-1; D unresolved. V dropped 3 bases and J dropped 10 bases, with 25 bases sitting between them. From germline, CDR1 is SGHVS and CDR2 FQNEAQ. The CDR3 consists of 17 residues. CDR3 amino acids: CASSFLKKGPPSREQFF. The DNA of the CDR3 is TGTGCCAGCAGCTTCCTAAAGAAGGGTCCTCCTTCTAGAGAGCAGTTCTTC.

The chain combines TRBV29-1 with TRBJ2-7, with a tentative D call TRBD2 (6 bases). V lost 1 base and J 5 bases, leaving 15 bases between the germline ends. Germline V gene data show CDR1 as SQVTM and CDR2 as ANQGSEA. The CDR3 spans 14 residues. Here the CDR3 reads CSVEGVEGFDEQYF. In DNA form, the CDR3 reads TGCAGCGTTGAAGGCGTGGAGGGGTTCGACGAGCAGTACTTC.

The rearrangement links TRBV28 to TRBJ2-1; D call uncertain. The CDR3 has 15 amino acids. The germline CDR1 and CDR2 sequences are MDHEN and SYDVKM. Deletions cut 4 bases from V and 4 bases from J, with 14 bases between. The CDR3 region is CASSSQVHPYNEQFF. CDR3 sequence (DNA): TGTGCCAGCAGTTCTCAGGTCCACCCTTACAATGAGCAGTTCTTC.

This chain links TRBV27 with TRBJ2-1, with D tentatively TRBD2 (6 bases). V shed 5 bases and J shed 6 bases, with 17 bases lying between them. The CDR3 runs 15 residues. The germline V gene has CDR1 MNHEY and CDR2 SMNVEV (reference sequence). For the CDR3, the DNA is TGTGCCAGCAGTCCGGGGACTTCTAGGTTCAATGAGCAGTTCTTC. As protein: CASSPGTSRFNEQFF.

V gene TRBV11-3 combines with J gene TRBJ2-1; D uncertain. The CDR3 totals 13 residues. The germline V gene has CDR1 SGHNT and CDR2 YENEEA. Trimming removed 5 bases at V and 7 bases at J, with 12 bases between. CDR3 protein: CASSPPGGNEQFF. The CDR3 bases are TGTGCCAGCAGCCCCCCCGGCGGTAATGAGCAGTTCTTC.

The sample holds a few counts of this clone. This chain joins TRBV11-2 and TRBJ1-2; perhaps TRBD1 as D (5 bases). V was trimmed by 5 bases and J by 3 bases, leaving 13 bases between them. The CDR3 sequence is 14 residues long. Germline CDR1 is SGHAT and CDR2 is FQNNGV. The CDR3 region is CASSPWDGYYGYTF. In nucleotides, the CDR3 is TGTGCCAGCAGCCCGTGGGACGGATACTATGGCTACACCTTC.

V usage is TRBV19 and J usage is TRBJ1-5; tentatively, D is TRBD1 (5 bases). The CDR3 contains 17 residues. V was cut by 3 bases and J by 0 bases, with 15 bases left in between. CDR1 is LNHDA and CDR2 is SQIVND in the germline V gene (reference sequence). This CDR3 reads CASSIFTGDYSNQPQHF. The CDR3 DNA reads TGTGCCAGTAGTATCTTTACGGGGGATTATAGCAATCAGCCCCAGCATTTT.

The gene calls are TRBV7-9 and TRBJ2-5; D gene unclear. CDR1 is SEHNR and CDR2 is FQNEAQ in the germline V gene (reference sequence). The CDR3 spans 13 residues. Trimming stripped 8 bases from V and 2 bases from J, with 12 bases between. The CDR3 DNA is TGTGCCAGCCTCATGCAAGGGCAAGAGACCCAGTACTTC. Translation: CASLMQGQETQYF.